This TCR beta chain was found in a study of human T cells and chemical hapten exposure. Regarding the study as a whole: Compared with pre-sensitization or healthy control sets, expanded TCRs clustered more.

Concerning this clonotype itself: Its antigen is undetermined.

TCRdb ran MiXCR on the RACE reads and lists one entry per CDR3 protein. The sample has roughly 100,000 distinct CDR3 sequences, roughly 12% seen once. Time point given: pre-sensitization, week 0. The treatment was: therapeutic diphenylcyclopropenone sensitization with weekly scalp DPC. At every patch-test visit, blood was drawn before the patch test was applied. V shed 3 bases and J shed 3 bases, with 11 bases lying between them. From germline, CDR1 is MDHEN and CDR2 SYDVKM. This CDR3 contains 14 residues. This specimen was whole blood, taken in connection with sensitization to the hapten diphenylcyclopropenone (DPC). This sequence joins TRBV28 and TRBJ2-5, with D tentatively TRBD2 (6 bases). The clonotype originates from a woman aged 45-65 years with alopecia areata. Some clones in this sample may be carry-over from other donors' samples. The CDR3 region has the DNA TGTGCCAGCAGTTTCGGCGGGGAGGAAGAGACCCAGTACTTC. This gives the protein CASSFGGEEETQYF.